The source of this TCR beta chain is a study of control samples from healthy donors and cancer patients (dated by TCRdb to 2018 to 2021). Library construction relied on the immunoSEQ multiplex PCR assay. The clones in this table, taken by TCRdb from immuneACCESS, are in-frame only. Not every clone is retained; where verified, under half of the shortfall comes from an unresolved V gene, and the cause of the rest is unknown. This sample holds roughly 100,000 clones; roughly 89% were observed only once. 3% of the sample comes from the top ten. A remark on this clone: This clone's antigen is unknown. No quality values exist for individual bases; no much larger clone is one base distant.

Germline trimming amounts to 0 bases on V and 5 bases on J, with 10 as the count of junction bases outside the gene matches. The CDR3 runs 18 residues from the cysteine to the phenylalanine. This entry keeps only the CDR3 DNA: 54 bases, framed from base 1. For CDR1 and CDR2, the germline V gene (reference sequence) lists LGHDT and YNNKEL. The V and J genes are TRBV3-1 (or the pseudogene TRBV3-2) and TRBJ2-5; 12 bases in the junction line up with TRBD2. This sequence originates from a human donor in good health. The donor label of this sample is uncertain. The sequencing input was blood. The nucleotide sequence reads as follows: TGTGCCAGCAGCCAAGATCGAAGGCTAGCGGGGGGGCGGGAGACCCAGTACTTC. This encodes CASSQDRRLAGGRETQYF.